The rows below give T cell receptor beta chains drawn from one sample of a study of T cell responses to AZD1222 COVID-19 vaccine. Assay: immunoSEQ multiplex PCR; the TCRdb copy retains only in-frame clones and omits some. The sample has about 110,000 clones; roughly 88% are singletons. The starting material was peripheral blood, obtained on day 0 of AZD1222 vaccination. These receptors were collected from an adult in good health. Both conserved end residues are part of each CDR3. D genes are given only for firm matches. Not every row has a clone size; where given, it reads once, few, many or a size class.

abundance,j_gene,v_gene,d_gene,CDR3nt,CDR3aa
.,TRBJ1-1,TRBV12-3/TRBV12-4,.,TGTGCCAGCACGTCCAGGGCAAACACTGAAGCTTTCTTT,CASTSRANTEAFF
.,TRBJ1-2,TRBV5-1,.,TGCGCCAGCACCCGAGGGGGGGCGGAAGAACTATATGGCTACACCTTC,CASTRGGAEELYGYTF
.,TRBJ1-3,TRBV4-1,TRBD1,TGCGCCAGCAGCCAGGGACAGGGCTCTGGAAACACCATATATTTT,CASSQGQGSGNTIYF
.,TRBJ1-1,TRBV12-3/TRBV12-4,TRBD1,TGTGCCAGCAGGAAACAGGGGGGCACTGAAGCTTTCTTT,CASRKQGGTEAFF
.,TRBJ1-1,TRBV11-2,.,TGTGCCAGCAGCTTAACCAGTACGGGGCTGAACACTGAAGCTTTCTTT,CASSLTSTGLNTEAFF
.,TRBJ2-2,TRBV7-8,.,TGTGCCAGCAGCTTAGGTCCCCACACCGGGGAGCTGTTTTTT,CASSLGPHTGELFF
.,TRBJ1-1,TRBV7-9,.,TGTGCCAGCAGCCTTAATCGGCGGAACACTGAAGCTTTCTTT,CASSLNRRNTEAFF
once,TRBJ2-3,TRBV19,.,TGTGCCAGTACGAGGGAAGGGGCCGTTAACACAGATACGCAGTATTTT,CASTREGAVNTDTQYF
few,TRBJ1-1,TRBV5-4,.,TGTGCCAGCAGCCGCCCCGGGACCCAGGTCACTGAAGCTTTCTTT,CASSRPGTQVTEAFF
.,TRBJ1-2,TRBV4-3,.,TGCGCCAGCAGCCATGGGACCGATAACTATGGCTACACCTTC,CASSHGTDNYGYTF
.,TRBJ1-6,TRBV28,TRBD1,TGTGCCAGCAGTTTATTCGGACAGGTTAATTCACCCCTCCACTTT,CASSLFGQVNSPLHF
.,TRBJ1-1,TRBV7-9,.,TGTGCCAGCAGCGATCCGGCGGACACTGAAGCTTTCTTT,CASSDPADTEAFF
.,TRBJ2-1,TRBV12-3/TRBV12-4,.,TGTGCCAGCAGTTTAGCGCAGGCTATTGAGCAGTTCTTC,CASSLAQAIEQFF
.,TRBJ1-6,TRBV28,.,TGTGCCAGCAGTTCCCCGGACCGAAACTATAATTCACCCCTCCACTTT,CASSSPDRNYNSPLHF
.,TRBJ2-2,TRBV24-1,TRBD1,TGTGCCACCGGTTCGGGACAGGTGAACACCGGGGAGCTGTTTTTT,CATGSGQVNTGELFF
few,TRBJ1-5,TRBV6-2/TRBV6-3,.,TGTGCCAGCAGTTACTATGGGGGGACTCAGCCCCAGCATTTT,CASSYYGGTQPQHF
.,TRBJ1-2,TRBV3-1/TRBV3-2,.,TGTGCCAGCAGCCTTAGACTACCGGGACAAAGTAACTATGGCTACACCTTC,CASSLRLPGQSNYGYTF
once,TRBJ2-2,TRBV9,.,TGTGCCAGCAGCAGGGACCCGAACACCGGGGAGCTGTTTTTT,CASSRDPNTGELFF
.,TRBJ1-6,TRBV28,TRBD1,TGTGCCAGCAGAACCGGGACAGGGGATGATTCACCCCTCCACTTT,CASRTGTGDDSPLHF
.,TRBJ1-2,TRBV2,TRBD1,TGTGCCAGCAGTAGGACAGGGGAGACCTATGGCTACACCTTC,CASSRTGETYGYTF
once,TRBJ1-1,TRBV6-5,.,TGTGCCAGCAGCCGCCACAGGGAAACTGAAGCTTTCTTT,CASSRHRETEAFF
.,TRBJ1-2,TRBV5-5,.,TGTGCCAGCAGCTACGGGCCCTTGGACTATGGCTACACCTTC,CASSYGPLDYGYTF
.,TRBJ2-7,TRBV27,.,TGTGCCAGCAGTGTAAGCTCCTACGAGCAGTACTTC,CASSVSSYEQYF